The 31 T cell receptor beta chains listed next were all sequenced from one sample in a study of blood T cell repertoires in COVID-19. Using immunoSEQ multiplex PCR, the repertoire was profiled, and TCRdb retains in-frame clones only, with some absent. This table holds about 34,000 clones, roughly 88% found once. The sample was peripheral blood. These receptors came from a man at least 80 years old with acute or convalescent COVID-19.

The CDR3 sequence: CASRQGAAKNIQYF. The DNA for the CDR3 is TGTGCCAGTCGTCAGGGGGCGGCCAAAAACATTCAGTACTTC. This chain joins TRBV2 and TRBJ2-4; 8 bases agree with TRBD1. Looked up from germline, CDR1 is SNHLY and CDR2 is FYNNEI. This CDR3 contains 14 residues. Trimming took 9 bases from V and 1 from J; bases not matched to a gene: 5. Supplemented by reference TRBV2 and TRBJ2-4, the full variable domain reads EPEVTQTPSHQVTQMGQEVILRCVPISNHLYFYWYRQILGQKVEFLVSFYNNEISEKSEIFDDQFSVERPDGSNFTLKIRSTKLEDSAMYFCASRQGAAKNIQYFGAGTRLSVL.

The chain has TRBV3-1 (or the pseudogene TRBV3-2) and TRBJ2-7; D may be TRBD2 (6 bases). Between the trimmed V and J ends, which lost 4 bases and 8 bases, there was a span of 15 bases. Germline loops: CDR1 LGHDT, CDR2 YNNKEL (reference sequence). The CDR3 length is 13 residues. The CDR3 DNA reads TGTGCCAGCAGCCCAGGGACTGCGTACAAGCAGTACTTC. This codes for CASSPGTAYKQYF.

This rearrangement joins TRBV28 to TRBJ1-6, with TRBD1 matching 7 bases. The CDR3 sequence is 14 residues long. CDR1 and CDR2 from the germline V gene are MDHEN and SYDVKM. The J segment lost 7 bases and the V segment lost 9 bases, leaving 9 bases of the junction unmatched. CDR3 sequence (DNA): TGTGCCAGTTCCGAAGGGACAGCAAATTCACCCCTCCACTTT. Its protein product is CASSEGTANSPLHF. Based on the CDR3 plus reference TRBV28 and TRBJ1-6, the full variable domain is DVKVTQSSRYLVKRTGEKVFLECVQDMDHENMFWYRQDPGLGLRLIYFSYDVKMKEKGDIPEGYSVSREKKERFSLILESASTNQTSMYLCASSEGTANSPLHFGNGTRLTVT.

V is TRBV28 and J is TRBJ2-1; possibly TRBD2 for D (6 bases). V lost 3 bases and J 6 bases, leaving 6 bases between the germline ends. The CDR3 length is 12 residues. Per the germline V gene, CDR1 is MDHEN and CDR2 is SYDVKM. CDR3 DNA: TGTGCCAGCAGTTTTAGCGGCAATGAGCAGTTCTTC. This encodes CASSFSGNEQFF.

The chain joins TRBV3-1 (or the pseudogene TRBV3-2) to TRBJ2-7, with D perhaps matching TRBD1 (5 bases). The germline V and J ends were trimmed by 1 base and 1 base, with 11 bases remaining between them. This CDR3 is built from 15 residues. In germline, CDR1 is LGHDT, CDR2 YNNKEL (reference sequence). DNA for the CDR3: TGTGCCAGCAGCCAAGCCCCAGGGTATTCCTACGAGCAGTACTTC. Protein: CASSQAPGYSYEQYF.

The chain links TRBV10-2 to TRBJ2-7, with D tentatively TRBD2 (7 bases). This CDR3 contains 16 residues. Deletions cut 3 bases from V and 0 bases from J, with 15 bases between. Germline CDR1 WSHSY, CDR2 SAAADI. CDR3 amino acids: CASSDPGGGRSYEQYF. The CDR3 nucleotides are TGCGCCAGCAGTGACCCCGGCGGGGGCCGCTCCTACGAGCAGTACTTC.

The chain is built from TRBV5-1 and TRBJ1-5; the match to TRBD1 covers 10 bases. The CDR3 is 15 residues long. Germline V gene sequence: CDR1 SGHRS, CDR2 YFSETQ. V lost 4 bases and J lost 2; bases outside the gene matches: 3. CDR3 in amino acids: CASSHGQGGNQPQHF. CDR3 nucleotide sequence: TGCGCCAGCAGCCATGGACAGGGGGGCAATCAGCCCCAGCATTTT.

The count of this clone is one. The chain links TRBV28 to TRBJ2-7; 9 nucleotides align to TRBD1. Trimming cost V 3 bases and J 2 bases; bases outside gene matches: 5. Germline V gene sequence: CDR1 MDHEN, CDR2 SYDVKM. The CDR3 runs to 15 residues. As DNA, the CDR3 is TGTGCCAGCAGTTTGGGACAGGGACTCGCCTACGAGCAGTACTTC. Protein sequence: CASSLGQGLAYEQYF.

The chain uses TRBV14 and TRBJ1-6, with 8 bases fitting TRBD1. This CDR3 comprises 15 residues. With 4 bases clipped from V and 11 bases from J, the junction kept 10 bases outside the gene matches. CDR1 and CDR2 from the germline V gene are SGHDN and FVKESK. The CDR3: CASSPGQGLSPPLHF. The CDR3 nucleotides read TGTGCCAGCAGCCCCGGACAGGGTTTGTCGCCACCCCTCCACTTT.

The chain employs TRBV6-1 and TRBJ1-2; unclear D gene. This CDR3 region has 14 residues. Trimming cost V 3 bases and J 8 bases, with 16 bases left between them. The germline V gene encodes CDR1 MNHNS and CDR2 SASEGT. Here the CDR3 DNA reads TGTGCCAGCAGTGAGACACCCCGACTAACGGGCTACACCTTC. Translating it yields CASSETPRLTGYTF.

The V gene is TRBV7-6, the J gene TRBJ1-1; D remains ambiguous. The V end was cut by 2 bases, the J end by 5 bases, with 9 bases between. CDR3 length: 13 amino acids. Germline V lookup: CDR1 SGHVS, CDR2 FNYEAQ. The CDR3 DNA reads TGTGCCAGCAGCTTACCTGAGGGAACTGAAGCTTTCTTT. The encoded protein is CASSLPEGTEAFF.

The chain couples TRBV27 to TRBJ1-5; D is unresolved. From germline, CDR1 is MNHEY and CDR2 SMNVEV (reference sequence). This CDR3 has 14 amino acids. V lost 4 bases and J 1 base, leaving 8 bases between the germline ends. This CDR3 reads CASSSRGSNQPQHF. The DNA for the CDR3 is TGTGCCAGCAGTTCACGAGGGAGCAATCAGCCCCAGCATTTT.

The chain is built from TRBV3-1 (or the pseudogene TRBV3-2) and TRBJ1-2; D gene unclear. Looked up from germline, CDR1 is LGHDT and CDR2 is YNNKEL (reference sequence). The germline V and J ends were trimmed by 4 bases and 8 bases, with 11 bases remaining between them. The CDR3 contains 12 residues. CDR3 loop: CASSRGEGGYTF. The CDR3 DNA is TGTGCCAGCAGCCGAGGTGAGGGCGGCTACACCTTC.

The rearrangement uses TRBV16 and TRBJ2-5; 7 bases agree with TRBD2. V lost 0 bases, J lost 0 bases, and 7 bases stayed unmatched. Germline values: CDR1 KGHSY, CDR2 FQNENV. CDR3 size: 17 residues. As DNA, the CDR3 is TGTGCCAGCAGCCAATCGTCGCTAGCGGAGAACCAAGAGACCCAGTACTTC. Residues: CASSQSSLAENQETQYF.

The chain is built from TRBV11-2 and TRBJ2-4, with TRBD2 matching over 7 bases. After removal of 1 base from V and 7 bases from J, the junction contained 1 base not matched to a gene. The CDR3 extends over 13 amino acids. Germline loops: CDR1 SGHAT, CDR2 FQNNGV. The CDR3 region is CASSLARGNIQYF. The CDR3 DNA reads TGTGCCAGCAGCTTAGCGCGGGGGAACATTCAGTACTTC.

This clone was detected only once. The CDR3 here is CASGLNGNSPLHF. The CDR3 DNA sequence: TGTGCCTCGGGCCTAAACGGGAATTCACCCCTCCACTTT. The chain recombines TRBV30 with TRBJ1-6; no reliable D call. V gave up 7 bases and J gave up 7 bases, with 14 bases separating them. Germline V lookup: CDR1 GTSNPN, CDR2 SVGIG (reference sequence). The CDR3 sequence is 13 residues long. The full variable domain, completed using reference TRBV30 and TRBJ1-6, is SQTIHQWPATLVQPVGSPLSLECTVEGTSNPNLYWYRQAAGRGLQLLFYSVGIGQISSEVPQNLSASRPQDRQFILSSKKLLLSDSGFYLCASGLNGNSPLHFGNGTRLTVT.

This chain connects TRBV19 to TRBJ2-2, with 7 bases lining up with TRBD1. The CDR3 contains 15 residues. Trimming cost V 4 bases and J 3 bases; bases outside gene matches: 5. Germline V lookup: CDR1 LNHDA, CDR2 SQIVND (reference sequence). The CDR3 protein is CASSSRTGHTGELFF. Here the CDR3 DNA reads TGTGCCAGTAGTAGCCGGACAGGACACACCGGGGAGCTGTTTTTT.

The chain couples TRBV10-3 to TRBJ1-2; 7 bases are shared with TRBD1. V trimming: 0 bases; J trimming: 8 bases; junction bases outside the gene matches: 6. The CDR3 loop spans 14 amino acids. Germline V gene sequence: CDR1 ENHRY, CDR2 SYGVKD. DNA for the CDR3: TGTGCCATCAGTGAGTCGGGAAGGGGGCAAGGCTACACCTTC. It specifies CAISESGRGQGYTF.

This sequence joins TRBV7-9 and TRBJ1-1; 7 bases agree with TRBD1. The length of the CDR3 is 14 residues. V was clipped by 6 bases and J by 6 bases; unmatched bases: 10. CDR1 SEHNR and CDR2 FQNEAQ come from the germline V gene (reference sequence). As DNA, the CDR3 is TGTGCCAGCAGTTCCGGGACAGCCGGCGCTGAAGCTTTCTTT. It yields the protein CASSSGTAGAEAFF.

V gene TRBV2 combines with J gene TRBJ1-1, with D unresolved. Germline V gene sequence: CDR1 SNHLY, CDR2 FYNNEI. The CDR3 loop spans 13 amino acids. The V end was cut by 2 bases, the J end by 1 base, with 5 bases between. CDR3 sequence (DNA): TGTGCCAGCAGTGAATTAGAGAACACTGAAGCTTTCTTT. Translating gives CASSELENTEAFF.

CDR3 nucleotides: TGTGCCAGCAGCCATCGGGAGGACCTTCGAATACATGGCTACACCTTC. Protein product: CASSHREDLRIHGYTF. The rearrangement links TRBV3-1 (or the pseudogene TRBV3-2) to TRBJ1-2; D call uncertain. Germline CDR1 reads LGHDT; CDR2 reads YNNKEL (reference sequence). The CDR3 sequence is 16 residues long. Between the trimmed V and J ends, which lost 3 bases and 6 bases, there was a span of 20 bases.

This clone was counted a few times. This chain uses TRBV20-1 with TRBJ2-7; 7 bases are a match to TRBD1. The germline V gene has CDR1 DFQATT and CDR2 SNEGSKA (reference sequence). The CDR3 loop spans 15 amino acids. With 3 bases clipped from V and 3 bases from J, the junction kept 11 bases outside the gene matches. DNA for the CDR3: TGCAGTGCTAGTTCGGTGGGACAGAATCTCTACGAGCAGTACTTC. This gives the protein CSASSVGQNLYEQYF.

V is TRBV7-2 and J is TRBJ2-1; 8 bases are a match to TRBD2. The V gene end was trimmed by 5 bases and the J gene end by 2 bases; junction bases not matched to a gene: 2. CDR3 length equals 14 residues. Per germline, CDR1 SGHTA and CDR2 FQGNSA. CDR3: CASSKGLAYNEQFF. CDR3 DNA sequence: TGTGCCAGCAGCAAGGGACTAGCCTACAATGAGCAGTTCTTC.

The V and J genes are TRBV7-2 and TRBJ2-3, with TRBD2 as a possible D gene (6 bases). V shed 1 base and J shed 8 bases, with 16 bases lying between them. The CDR3 consists of 15 residues. Germline CDR1 is SGHTA and CDR2 is FQGNSA. CDR3 residues: CASSLEVREPVTQYF. In nucleotides, the CDR3 is TGTGCCAGCAGCTTAGAGGTACGGGAGCCTGTTACGCAGTATTTT.

The chain has TRBV4-1 and TRBJ1-4, with 8 bases aligning to TRBD1. V dropped 4 bases and J dropped 5; count of bases not matched to a gene: 9. This CDR3 has 16 residues. Germline lookup yields CDR1 MGHRA and CDR2 YSYEKL. CDR3 amino acids: CASSRVQQGGNEKLFF. CDR3 DNA sequence: TGCGCCAGCAGCCGCGTACAACAGGGGGGGAATGAAAAACTGTTTTTT.

CDR3 region: CASRPRTGAYNEQFF. The CDR3, as DNA: TGTGCCAGCAGACCCAGGACAGGGGCCTACAATGAGCAGTTCTTC. The genes are TRBV3-1 (or the pseudogene TRBV3-2) and TRBJ2-1, with 9 bases that match TRBD1. Germline V gives CDR1 LGHDT, CDR2 YNNKEL (reference sequence). V shed 6 bases and J 2 bases; nucleotides not matched to a gene: 5. This CDR3 has 15 amino acids.

This clone has a single count. The chain combines TRBV28 with TRBJ1-1; tentative D call: TRBD1 (5 bases). Trimming took off 8 bases at V and 4 bases at J, with 17 bases between the two ends. The CDR3 is 14 amino acids. CDR1 and CDR2 (germline): MDHEN, SYDVKM. The CDR3 DNA reads as TGTGCCAGCGGTGAGGGAGGGGCCCCCACTGAAGCTTTCTTT. Translated: CASGEGGAPTEAFF.

This rearrangement joins TRBV28 to TRBJ1-6, with 8 bases identical to TRBD1. With V trimmed by 6 bases and J by 14 bases, 12 bases remained unmatched. The CDR3 spans 14 residues. Germline V gene data show CDR1 as MDHEN and CDR2 as SYDVKM. CDR3 coding DNA: TGTGCCAGCAGGTCGACAGGGGACTCCAGTACCCTCCACTTT. Its translation: CASRSTGDSSTLHF.

The chain is built from TRBV7-9 and TRBJ2-5; TRBD1 might be the D (6 bases). The germline V and J ends were trimmed by 5 bases and 2 bases, with 12 bases remaining between them. Germline CDR1 SEHNR, CDR2 FQNEAQ (reference sequence). The CDR3 spans 14 residues. In DNA form, the CDR3 reads TGTGCCAGCAGCACGGCCGGGACACAAGAGACCCAGTACTTC. This translates into CASSTAGTQETQYF.

The gene calls are TRBV19 and TRBJ1-6; D is unresolved. Germline V gene sequence: CDR1 LNHDA, CDR2 SQIVND (reference sequence). The CDR3 consists of 14 residues. Trimming stripped 2 bases from V and 8 bases from J, with 10 bases between. The CDR3 DNA reads TGTGCCAGTAGTATACGGGGTCCGGATTCACCCCTCCACTTT. The encoded protein is CASSIRGPDSPLHF.

This sequence joins TRBV29-1 and TRBJ1-1; 9 bases match TRBD1. CDR1 and CDR2 (germline): SQVTM, ANQGSEA. J gave up 1 base and V 7 bases, and 4 bases lay outside the gene matches. This CDR3 region has 13 residues. The CDR3, as DNA: TGCAGCGGGATGGGACAGGGGAACACTGAAGCTTTCTTT. It codes for CSGMGQGNTEAFF.